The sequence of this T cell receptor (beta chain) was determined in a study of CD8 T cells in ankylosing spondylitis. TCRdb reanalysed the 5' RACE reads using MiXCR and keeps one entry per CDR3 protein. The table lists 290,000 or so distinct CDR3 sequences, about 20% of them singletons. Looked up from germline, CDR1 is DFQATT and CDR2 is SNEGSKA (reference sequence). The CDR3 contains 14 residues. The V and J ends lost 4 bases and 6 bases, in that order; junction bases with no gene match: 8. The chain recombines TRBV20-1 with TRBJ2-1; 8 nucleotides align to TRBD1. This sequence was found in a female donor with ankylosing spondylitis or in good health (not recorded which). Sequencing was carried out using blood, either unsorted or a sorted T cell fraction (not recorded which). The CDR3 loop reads CSATGQGARNEQFF. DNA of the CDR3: TGCAGTGCTACGGGGCAGGGGGCGCGCAATGAGCAGTTCTTC.